Detailed here is one T cell receptor (beta chain). Its binding antigen is unknown. Base qualities are not provided; no much larger clone lies one nucleotide away. The sample belongs to a study of shared clonotypes between healthy human individuals (dated by TCRdb to 2018 to 2020). Concerning the study at large: A couple of women and a few men aged 18 to 49 years were included in the cohort. For each donor, CD4 naive and CD4 memory were each given three plates, CD8 naive was given two plates, and CD8 memory was given one plate. To increase sequencing depth and limit assay-specific biases, different laboratories used diverse techniques to prepare libraries and sequence TCR repertoires. Leukapheresis yielded between about 0.85 and 9 billion PBMCs per donor. The study deeply sequenced blood TCR repertoires of about 5 healthy adults to estimate repertoire size and the extent of clonotype sharing between individuals.

Results the study describes overall, beyond this receptor: Sampling was restricted to blood, and TCR repertoires in tissue are likely to differ from TCR repertoires in blood. Naive subsets generally had larger estimated clonotype richness than memory subsets did. Based on pairwise subsampling, the degree of clonotype sharing among donors was expected to be affected by sequencing depth. Because the study included a small number of donors, the genetic and exposure-history diversity represented was limited. Incomplete sequencing was indicated by rarefaction of sorted-subset datasets, despite the large sequencing depth. Approximately 5% of naive CD4, 3% to 4% of naive CD8, 2.3% of memory CD4, and 0.35% to 0.4% of memory CD8 clonotypes were shared across several donors. Compared with non-shared clonotypes, clonotypes shared by all four sorted-subset donors had higher generation probabilities.

Healthy HIV-negative adults with no recently reported acute infections or vaccinations were included as donors. Every donor was a Caucasian adult living in Nashville, Tennessee, USA. CD4+ T cells were enriched by magnetic negative selection; naive cells were then positively selected on CD45RA, and the negative fraction formed the memory subset. Blood was collected by leukapheresis, and PBMCs were isolated by Ficoll-Histopaque density gradient centrifugation and then cryopreserved in liquid nitrogen vapor phase. Analytical flow cytometry was used to check the purity and quantity of every magnetically sorted T cell population. Each sorted fraction had its genomic DNA isolated and then quantified by UV absorbance on a Nanodrop 2000c. Using the deep immunoSEQ assay, multiplex PCR amplified TCR CDR3 regions from genomic DNA. Extracted genomic DNA from each cell subset was spread evenly across all wells of several immunoSEQ 96-well plates, with each plate serving as a replicate. Each replicate PCR for sorted subsets received roughly 0.2 ug genomic DNA, equal to about 29,000 T cell genomes. Purified libraries were quantified with a Qubit 3.0 fluorometer, sized on a Bioanalyzer 2100, and re-quantified with the KAPA Library Quantification kit. Every immunoSEQ 96-well plate was sequenced on a dedicated single-read 150-cycle Illumina NextSeq 550 flow cell. The study's processing was this. Because the immunoSEQ output included only junctional sequences and no quality scores, the filtering could not be the same as the filtering used for full-length reads. To assign V/J genes and CDR3, sequences were annotated using PyIR, a Python wrapper for IgBLAST v1.9, with IMGT germline references. Any read was removed if the V/J assignment was weak (E-value above 1e-6), the CDR3 was missing, or the read contained stop codons, out-of-frame junctions, or ambiguous translated residues. V3J clonotypes were defined as sequences sharing the same inferred V gene, J gene, and CDR3 amino acid sequence. The percentage overlap between two repertoires was calculated by dividing the number of shared unique clonotypes by the size of the smaller repertoire. Richness of each repertoire was evaluated using RTK rarefaction, the Chao1 estimator, and Recon v2.1 estimates of unobserved clonotypes. Generation probabilities for all TCRbeta clonotypes obtained by the gDNA method from a handful of donors were computed using OLGA. This immuneACCESS table, as held by TCRdb, lists in-frame sequences with V and J called but not all clones. Of the missing ones, under half trace to an unresolved V gene in checked studies; the others have no known cause. The DNA was the basis for D and trimming; V, J and clone size are from that table. This sample gives some 650,000 clones in total; 97% of them show up just once. The ten largest clonotypes hold about 0.057% of the sample.

The receptor comes from a woman in her thirties in good health. Sample: naive CD4+ T cells sorted from blood. The cell subset or site label here, explained by the study, means: CD45RA+ positively selected.

The CDR3 is CASSLSRDQDLYGYTF. The base sequence is TGTGCCAGCAGTTTGTCGAGGGATCAAGACCTCTATGGCTACACCTTC. The chain joins TRBV28 to TRBJ1-2; there is no confident call for the D gene. The V end loses 3 bases and the J end loses 4 bases, and a stretch of 18 bases separates them. The CDR3 spans 16 residues, from the cysteine through the phenylalanine. The entry retains the CDR3 DNA only, 48 bases that are in frame from base 1. From a lookup of the germline V gene, CDR1 and CDR2 are MDHEN and SYDVKM.